One sample yielded the 18 T cell receptor beta chains listed below, sequenced in a study of shared clonotypes between healthy human individuals. TCRdb's copy holds only in-frame clones and misses some; the assay was immunoSEQ multiplex PCR. Here the sample spans roughly 450,000 clones, approximately 79% being singletons. Sequencing was done on a sample of PBMCs. The source is a woman aged 40 to 49 in good health. Some clones in this sample may be carry-over from other donors' samples.

The chain couples TRBV7-8 to TRBJ2-7, with TRBD2 matching 7 bases. The CDR3 contains 16 residues. Looked up from germline, CDR1 is SGHVS and CDR2 is FQNEAQ. V dropped 7 bases and J dropped 1; count of bases not matched to a gene: 13. CDR3 amino acids: CASTSPGRGGSYEQYF. The CDR3 coding sequence is TGTGCCAGCACATCTCCGGGGAGGGGTGGTTCCTACGAGCAGTACTTC.

The chain uses TRBV20-1 and TRBJ1-2; D is ambiguous. Germline V lookup: CDR1 DFQATT, CDR2 SNEGSKA (reference sequence). This CDR3 has 11 amino acids. V was pared by 3 bases and J by 3 bases, with 5 bases between. The CDR3, as DNA: TGCAGTGCTAGGGTGGACTATGGCTACACCTTC. Its translation: CSARVDYGYTF.

The rearrangement links TRBV2 to TRBJ1-1, with TRBD1 as a possible D gene (5 bases). The CDR3 contains 13 residues. Germline V gives CDR1 SNHLY, CDR2 FYNNEI. Trimming shortened V by 8 bases and J by 0 bases, and 10 bases separated the two germline ends. The CDR3, as DNA: TGTGCCAGCCTGACAGACCTGAACACTGAAGCTTTCTTT. Translation gives CASLTDLNTEAFF.

In its sample, this clone was seen a few times. The chain uses TRBV28 and TRBJ1-5; 7 bases line up with TRBD1. V dropped 2 bases and J dropped 4; count of bases not matched to a gene: 5. The germline CDR1 and CDR2 sequences are MDHEN and SYDVKM. The CDR3 is 15 residues long. CDR3: CASSLQGGPNQPQHF. For the CDR3, the DNA is TGTGCCAGCAGTTTACAGGGGGGGCCTAATCAGCCCCAGCATTTT.

This clone was counted only a few times. The chain has TRBV10-1 and TRBJ2-5; TRBD2 might be the D (5 bases). The CDR3 consists of 15 residues. Trimming stripped 3 bases from V and 1 base from J, with 12 bases between. Germline V gene data show CDR1 as WNHNN and CDR2 as SYGVQD (reference sequence). CDR3 sequence: CASSDQLAGQETQYF. CDR3 sequence (DNA): TGCGCCAGCAGTGATCAGCTCGCGGGCCAAGAGACCCAGTACTTC.

The J gene is TRBJ1-1, the V gene TRBV19; D is undetermined. Trimming left V 9 bases short and J 4 bases short, with 24 bases between. This CDR3 contains 16 residues. Germline V CDR1 and CDR2: LNHDA, SQIVND (reference sequence). The CDR3 nucleotides are TGTGCCAGCCTTAGACGAGACCCGGCGAGGAGCACTGAAGCTTTCTTT. Translated: CASLRRDPARSTEAFF.

The rearrangement uses TRBV29-1 and TRBJ2-3; the D gene is possibly TRBD1 (6 bases). This CDR3 comprises 16 residues. CDR1 is SQVTM, CDR2 ANQGSEA, per germline. V lost 8 bases, J lost 0 bases, and 21 bases lay in between. CDR3 region: CSSAQGYSSSTDTQYF. The CDR3 nucleotides read TGCAGCTCTGCACAGGGTTATTCGTCTAGCACAGATACGCAGTATTTT.

Notes on this clone: Since a much larger clone is just one base distant, this may be a read error. The rearrangement links TRBV6-4 to TRBJ1-5; 8 bases agree with TRBD1. This CDR3 spans 15 amino acids. Germline V gene sequence: CDR1 MRHNA, CDR2 SNTAGT. Here the CDR3 reads CASSETGDSNRPQHF. In DNA form, the CDR3 reads TGTGCCAGCAGTGAGACAGGGGATAGCAATCGGCCCCAGCATTTT.

The chain is built from TRBV4-2 and TRBJ2-1; D might be TRBD1 (5 bases). Germline CDR1 LGHNA, CDR2 YNFKEQ. Trimming removed 1 base at V and 7 bases at J, with 17 bases between. The CDR3 loop spans 16 amino acids. CDR3 bases: TGTGCCAGCAGCCAAGGGGCGGAGCGAAAGGGGAATGAGCAGTTCTTC. It encodes CASSQGAERKGNEQFF.

J is TRBJ1-3 and V is TRBV9; weak D call: TRBD1 (6 bases). Germline V lookup: CDR1 SGDLS, CDR2 YYNGEE. V shed 4 bases and J shed 0 bases, with 11 bases lying between them. The CDR3 is made up of 15 amino acids. This CDR3 is CASSPTGDSGNTIYF. The DNA for the CDR3 is TGTGCCAGCAGCCCGACAGGCGACTCTGGAAACACCATATATTTT.

The genes are TRBV5-1 and TRBJ2-2; the match to TRBD2 covers 11 bases. Germline V CDR1 and CDR2: SGHRS, YFSETQ. The CDR3 has 17 amino acids. V gave up 2 bases and J gave up 5 bases; unmatched junction bases: 8. CDR3 in DNA: TGCGCCAGCAGCTTCACCCTAGCGGGAGGTGGAACCGGGGAGCTGTTTTTT. Its protein is CASSFTLAGGGTGELFF.

The chain joins TRBV6-1 to TRBJ1-1, with 7 nucleotides matching TRBD1. This CDR3 spans 14 amino acids. Germline-derived CDR1 and CDR2 are MNHNS and SASEGT. Germline trimming cut 8 bases from V and 4 bases from J; bases unmatched to any gene: 10. The CDR3 loop reads CASETGTEATEAFF. CDR3 DNA: TGTGCCAGCGAAACCGGGACAGAGGCCACTGAAGCTTTCTTT.

CDR3 sequence reads: CAISEFEDLNYGYTF. Here the CDR3 DNA reads TGTGCCATCAGTGAGTTTGAGGACCTAAACTATGGCTACACCTTC. This chain links TRBV10-3 with TRBJ1-2; D unresolved. V was cut by 1 base and J by 2 bases, with 11 bases left in between. Germline V gene sequence: CDR1 ENHRY, CDR2 SYGVKD. The CDR3 consists of 15 residues.

The V call is TRBV28, the J call TRBJ1-5; D unresolved. Per the germline V gene, CDR1 is MDHEN and CDR2 is SYDVKM. The CDR3 is made up of 12 amino acids. V was clipped by 4 bases and J by 4 bases, with 5 bases between them. CDR3 coding DNA: TGTGCCAGCAGTTGGGCGAATCAGCCCCAGCATTTT. Protein product: CASSWANQPQHF.

The rearrangement uses TRBV18 and TRBJ2-1; 8 nucleotides match TRBD2. The length of the CDR3 is 18 residues. V was clipped by 4 bases and J by 5 bases; unmatched bases: 16. In germline, CDR1 is KGHSH, CDR2 LQKENI. CDR3 loop: CASSQPGLGHLRNNEQFF. The CDR3, as DNA: TGTGCCAGCTCACAGCCGGGACTAGGCCACCTCCGAAACAATGAGCAGTTCTTC.

This clone was picked up a small number of times. The genes are TRBV7-8 and TRBJ2-5, with 9 bases identical to TRBD2. The CDR3 consists of 18 residues. With V trimmed by 0 bases and J by 0 bases, 8 bases remained unmatched. Germline CDR1 reads SGHVS; CDR2 reads FQNEAQ. The CDR3 protein is CASSLAPASGINQETQYF. The CDR3 nucleotides read TGTGCCAGCAGCTTAGCTCCCGCTAGCGGGATAAACCAAGAGACCCAGTACTTC.

V gene TRBV18 combines with J gene TRBJ2-2, with 7 nucleotides matching TRBD2. Germline values: CDR1 KGHSH, CDR2 LQKENI. Trimming removed 1 base from V and 4 bases from J; junction bases left unmatched: 3. The CDR3 is 15 residues long. CDR3 nucleotide sequence: TGTGCCAGCTCACCACGAAGGGAGGGCACCGGGGAGCTGTTTTTT. It codes for CASSPRREGTGELFF.

The count of this clone is one. V and J are TRBV9 and TRBJ2-3, with D tentatively TRBD2 (5 bases). Trimming took off 2 bases at V and 1 base at J, with 11 bases between the two ends. CDR1 and CDR2 from the germline V gene are SGDLS and YYNGEE. The length of the CDR3 is 15 residues. In DNA, the CDR3 is TGTGCCAGCAGCGTCGGGCGAGGGCGCACAGATACGCAGTATTTT. Residues: CASSVGRGRTDTQYF.